The 29 T cell receptor beta chains in this list originate from one sample, sequenced in a study of identical twins. TCRdb re-analysed the 5' RACE reads in MiXCR, keeping a single row per CDR3 protein. The sample consists of approximately 240,000 distinct CDR3 sequences, over 12% of them appearing once. Sequenced: memory (CD45RO+) T cells sorted from blood. The receptors were sampled from a woman younger than 30 in good health.

This clonotype was counted a few times. The V call is TRBV7-8, the J call TRBJ2-2; TRBD2 matches at 8 bases. This CDR3 has 16 amino acids. Germline lookup yields CDR1 SGHVS and CDR2 FQNEAQ. Trimming took 1 base from V and 3 from J; bases not matched to a gene: 4. This chain's CDR3 is CASSLVGGDYTGELFF. The CDR3 DNA follows: TGTGCCAGCAGCTTAGTCGGGGGGGATTACACCGGGGAGCTGTTTTTT. The full variable domain, in which reference TRBV7-8 and TRBJ2-2 provide the parts outside the CDR3, is GAGVSQSPRYKVAKRGQDVALRCDPISGHVSLFWYQQALGQGPEFLTYFQNEAQLDKSGLPSDRFFAERPEGSVSTLKIQRTQQEDSAVYLCASSLVGGDYTGELFFGEGSRLTVL.

The chain employs TRBV11-3 and TRBJ2-1; D is unresolved. The CDR3 sequence is 15 residues long. Trimming took off 5 bases at V and 2 bases at J, with 13 bases between the two ends. From germline, CDR1 is SGHNT and CDR2 YENEEA. The CDR3 loop reads CASSPLGWPYNEQFF. DNA for the CDR3: TGTGCCAGCAGCCCCCTGGGGTGGCCCTACAATGAGCAGTTCTTC.

There are many counts of this clonotype. The CDR3 loop reads CSVSGEGGDTQYF. DNA of the CDR3: TGCAGCGTGTCCGGTGAGGGGGGCGATACGCAGTATTTT. The chain couples TRBV29-1 to TRBJ2-3, with D tentatively TRBD1 or TRBD2 (6 bases each). Germline V gene data show CDR1 as SQVTM and CDR2 as ANQGSEA. The length of the CDR3 is 13 residues. Trimming left V 6 bases short and J 6 bases short, with 16 bases between.

This clonotype was seen more than once but under ten times. This rearrangement joins TRBV5-1 to TRBJ2-4; TRBD2 matches 8 bases. This CDR3 has 16 amino acids. The germline gives CDR1 SGHRS, CDR2 YFSETQ. V shed 2 bases, J shed 5 bases, and the junction held 9 bases outside the gene matches. In DNA, the CDR3 is TGCGCCAGCAGCTTTCGCGGGGGGCAGGTGGAAAACATTCAGTACTTC. This translates into CASSFRGGQVENIQYF.

This clonotype was seen more than once but under ten times. This CDR3 is CASSLDFYQSGEQFF. CDR3 sequence (DNA): TGTGCCAGCAGCTTAGATTTTTATCAGAGCGGTGAGCAGTTCTTC. The V call is TRBV7-2, the J call TRBJ2-1; the D gene is possibly TRBD2 (5 bases). This CDR3 region has 15 residues. V lost 1 base to trimming and J lost 9 bases, with 16 bases between them. Germline V CDR1 and CDR2: SGHTA, FQGNSA.

The table lists this clonotype with a few counts. The chain uses TRBV11-3 and TRBJ2-3, with a possible D match to TRBD1 (6 bases). V lost 3 bases to trimming and J lost 9 bases, with 13 bases between them. CDR1 is SGHNT, CDR2 YENEEA, per germline. The CDR3 is made up of 13 amino acids. The chain's CDR3 is CASSFGTRRTQYF. The CDR3 nucleotides read TGTGCCAGCAGCTTTGGGACACGTAGGACGCAGTATTTT.

The chain combines TRBV10-2 with TRBJ2-1, with D uncertain. V dropped 7 bases and J dropped 5 bases, with 24 bases sitting between them. Germline assignment: CDR1 WSHSY and CDR2 SAAADI. The CDR3 runs to 17 residues. The CDR3 loop is CASKRVKGRTDHNEQFF. As DNA, the CDR3 is TGCGCCAGCAAAAGGGTCAAAGGCCGGACGGATCACAATGAGCAGTTCTTC.

The CDR3 DNA sequence: TGTGCCAGCAGTTTACAGGTTCTGAACACCGGGGAGCTGTTTTTT. This encodes CASSLQVLNTGELFF. V gene TRBV12-3 or TRBV12-4 combines with J gene TRBJ2-2; D unclear. Trimming removed 2 bases from V and 1 base from J, with 8 bases in between. The CDR3 contains 15 residues.

This clonotype was picked up a small number of times. The chain combines TRBV20-1 with TRBJ2-1; weak D call: TRBD2 (5 bases). Germline assignment: CDR1 DFQATT and CDR2 SNEGSKA (reference sequence). CDR3 length equals 15 residues. V was shortened by 5 bases and J by 4 bases, with 18 bases between the two germline ends. CDR3 bases: TGCAGTGCTGGATTCCGGGGTGGGGTGTACAATGAGCAGTTCTTC. This gives the protein CSAGFRGGVYNEQFF.

The rearrangement joins TRBV10-1 to TRBJ1-4; D not resolved. V lost 4 bases and J 6 bases, leaving 9 bases between the germline ends. Germline V gene sequence: CDR1 WNHNN, CDR2 SYGVQD (reference sequence). This CDR3 comprises 13 residues. This CDR3 reads CASSAQIDEKLFF. The DNA for the CDR3 is TGCGCCAGCAGTGCACAGATTGATGAAAAACTGTTTTTT.

This clonotype was counted a few times. V usage is TRBV10-3 and J usage is TRBJ2-7, with TRBD2 matching over 7 bases. The CDR3 runs to 14 residues. Germline-derived CDR1 and CDR2 are ENHRY and SYGVKD. The J segment lost 4 bases and the V segment lost 6 bases, leaving 9 bases of the junction unmatched. CDR3 nucleotides: TGTGCCATCAGGGATGCGGGGGTCCGGTACGAGCAGTACTTC. Residues: CAIRDAGVRYEQYF.

In its sample, this clonotype was seen a few times. The rearrangement uses TRBV3-1 and TRBJ2-7, with D unresolved. V lost 1 base to trimming and J lost 0 bases, with 10 bases between them. Germline-derived CDR1 and CDR2 are LGHDT and YNNKEL (reference sequence). The CDR3 runs to 15 residues. The CDR3 sequence is CASSQGVSVSYEQYF. In nucleotides, the CDR3 is TGTGCCAGCAGCCAAGGGGTCAGCGTCTCCTACGAGCAGTACTTC.

The chain has TRBV7-9 and TRBJ2-3, with 9 bases matching TRBD1. Germline V lookup: CDR1 SEHNR, CDR2 FQNEAQ (reference sequence). V gave up 5 bases and J gave up 5 bases; unmatched junction bases: 5. The CDR3 has 14 amino acids. This CDR3 is CASSPGQGGDTQYF. The CDR3, as DNA: TGTGCCAGCAGCCCGGGACAGGGAGGAGATACGCAGTATTTT.

The DNA for the CDR3 is TGTGCCAGCAGTTCGAGTCCCTATGGCTACACCTTC. This encodes CASSSSPYGYTF. The V gene is TRBV12-3 or TRBV12-4, the J gene TRBJ1-2; D is uncertain. The V gene lost 4 bases and the J gene lost 4 bases, with 7 bases spanning the gap. The CDR3 consists of 12 residues.

This clonotype has more than one count but fewer than ten. This rearrangement joins TRBV7-9 to TRBJ2-7; the D is unclear. The CDR3 covers 12 residues. Germline assignment: CDR1 SEHNR and CDR2 FQNEAQ (reference sequence). The ends were cut back, 1 base at V and 3 bases at J, with 4 bases in the middle. For the CDR3, the DNA is TGTGCCAGCAGCTTAGAGGACTACGAGCAGTACTTC. The encoded protein is CASSLEDYEQYF.

The chain is built from TRBV20-1 and TRBJ2-1; 10 bases align to TRBD2. Germline loops: CDR1 DFQATT, CDR2 SNEGSKA (reference sequence). With V trimmed by 5 bases and J by 8 bases, 12 bases remained unmatched. CDR3 length: 15 amino acids. The CDR3: CSAQDRTSGIDEQFF. CDR3 sequence (DNA): TGCAGTGCTCAGGACAGGACTAGCGGAATCGATGAGCAGTTCTTC.

The chain has TRBV6-2 or TRBV6-3 and TRBJ2-7; D is undetermined. The CDR3 extends over 14 amino acids. Germline V gene sequence: CDR1 MNHEY, CDR2 SVGEGT. V was pared by 5 bases and J by 5 bases, with 16 bases between. In DNA form, the CDR3 reads TGTGCCAGCAGTCTTAGAGTCAGAACGGACGAGCAGTACTTC. This gives the protein CASSLRVRTDEQYF.

This clonotype came up a few times. V and J are TRBV21-1 and TRBJ1-1; the D segment call TRBD1 is taken from the table without a DNA check. TRBV21-1 is a pseudogene. The CDR3 extends over 14 amino acids. The CDR3 here is CAWGRGRGDTEAFF. In DNA form, the CDR3 reads TGTGCCTGGGGCAGGGGGCGCGGGGACACTGAAGCTTTCTTT.

This clonotype was counted many times. The CDR3 loop reads CASSLPGHYGYTF. The CDR3 DNA follows: TGTGCCAGCAGTTTGCCCGGACATTATGGCTACACCTTC. The V and J genes are TRBV12-3 or TRBV12-4 and TRBJ1-2; tentative D call: TRBD1 (5 bases). The CDR3 has 13 residues. V was cut by 3 bases and J by 5 bases, with 10 bases left in between.

This chain joins TRBV4-3 and TRBJ1-4, with 9 bases identical to TRBD1. Germline trimming cut 1 base from V and 6 bases from J; bases unmatched to any gene: 9. The V gene's germline CDR1 is LGHNA and CDR2 YSLEER. The CDR3 is 17 amino acids. CDR3 residues: CASSQGNGQGRYEKLFF. The CDR3 DNA reads TGCGCCAGCAGCCAAGGAAACGGACAGGGGCGGTATGAAAAACTGTTTTTT.

The chain joins TRBV6-5 to TRBJ1-2; D is ambiguous. Germline V gene sequence: CDR1 MNHEY, CDR2 SVGAGI. Trimming pared 0 bases from V and 0 bases from J, leaving 8 bases between. This CDR3 is built from 15 residues. CDR3 amino acids: CASSYSRPTNYGYTF. In DNA, the CDR3 is TGTGCCAGCAGTTACTCCAGGCCAACTAACTATGGCTACACCTTC.

This clonotype was detected only a few times. The chain couples TRBV9 to TRBJ2-3; D possibly corresponds to TRBD1 (6 bases). Germline V gene sequence: CDR1 SGDLS, CDR2 YYNGEE. The CDR3 extends over 14 amino acids. Trimming left V 1 base short and J 4 bases short, with 10 bases between. This CDR3 reads CASSVSGAADTQYF. DNA for the CDR3: TGTGCCAGCAGCGTATCAGGGGCGGCAGATACGCAGTATTTT.

V usage is TRBV29-1 and J usage is TRBJ1-1; perhaps TRBD1 as D (6 bases). The CDR3 totals 13 residues. Per germline, CDR1 SQVTM and CDR2 ANQGSEA. V was trimmed by 5 bases and J by 1 base, leaving 11 bases between them. This CDR3 is CSVWGASNTEAFF. The CDR3 bases are TGCAGCGTTTGGGGGGCCTCGAACACTGAAGCTTTCTTT.

A few counts support this clonotype. CDR3 residues: CASSLDLGGDEQYF. In DNA form, the CDR3 reads TGTGCCAGCAGCTTAGACCTGGGTGGCGACGAGCAGTACTTC. The rearrangement links TRBV7-6 to TRBJ2-7; D not resolved. V was clipped by 1 base and J by 5 bases, with 12 bases between them. The germline V gene has CDR1 SGHVS and CDR2 FNYEAQ. CDR3 size: 14 residues.

In its sample, this clonotype was seen a few times. The chain couples TRBV20-1 to TRBJ2-7, with TRBD2 matching over 9 bases. Germline CDR1 and CDR2: DFQATT and SNEGSKA (reference sequence). CDR3 length: 13 residues. With V trimmed by 6 bases and J by 6 bases, 9 bases remained unmatched. Here the CDR3 DNA reads TGCAGTGCCAGAATAGCGGGAGCTCGCGAGCAGTACTTC. Translation: CSARIAGAREQYF.

This clonotype appeared a few times. This sequence joins TRBV6-1 and TRBJ1-1, with a possible D match to TRBD1 (5 bases). The V end lost 10 bases, the J end lost 0 bases, and 18 bases lay between the germline ends. CDR1 MNHNS and CDR2 SASEGT come from the germline V gene. This CDR3 has 15 amino acids. The CDR3 is CAIPGRKGLNTEAFF. The CDR3 DNA sequence: TGTGCCATACCGGGGAGGAAGGGGCTGAACACTGAAGCTTTCTTT.

Ten or more counts support this clonotype. The chain joins TRBV10-2 to TRBJ2-3; D is uncertain. The CDR3 is made up of 15 amino acids. Trimming cost V 3 bases and J 2 bases, with 12 bases left between them. CDR1 WSHSY and CDR2 SAAADI come from the germline V gene. The CDR3 sequence: CASSEEMPVTDTQYF. The CDR3 region has the DNA TGCGCCAGCAGTGAAGAGATGCCGGTCACAGATACGCAGTATTTT.

V and J are TRBV5-4 and TRBJ1-1; weak D call: TRBD1 (5 bases). The germline gives CDR1 SGHNT, CDR2 YYREEE (reference sequence). V was cut by 4 bases and J by 10 bases, with 17 bases left in between. This CDR3 contains 13 residues. The CDR3 DNA follows: TGTGCCAGCAGCCCTCAACCACAGGAGGGAGCTTTCTTT. Translated, it gives CASSPQPQEGAFF.

The sample holds a few counts of this clonotype. The J gene is TRBJ2-7, the V gene TRBV27, with 9 bases aligning to TRBD1. The CDR3 loop spans 14 amino acids. J lost 2 bases, V lost 6 bases, and 5 bases had no gene match. Germline V gene lookup returns CDR1 MNHEY and CDR2 SMNVEV (reference sequence). CDR3 DNA: TGTGCCAGCAGGGCGACAGGGGGTCCCTACGAGCAGTACTTC. Translated: CASRATGGPYEQYF.